The 12 T cell receptor beta chains presented below share a single source sample, sequenced in a study of PD-L1 blockade in urothelial cancer. The time point here: pretreatment peripheral blood. Measured with immunoSEQ multiplex PCR; TCRdb has only the in-frame clones, and not every one. The sample records around 86,000 clones, 85% being singletons. Sequencing was performed on PBMCs, taken around atezolizumab (anti-PD-L1) treatment. The receptors shown here come from a man aged 40-55 years with urothelial cancer.

The V call is TRBV28, the J call TRBJ2-7; a possible D gene is TRBD2 (5 bases). The CDR3 extends over 14 amino acids. The V gene lost 6 bases and the J gene lost 0 bases, with 12 bases spanning the gap. Germline-derived CDR1 and CDR2 are MDHEN and SYDVKM. In DNA form, the CDR3 reads TGTGCCAGCAGCCGCGGGTTGAGCTCCTACGAGCAGTACTTC. Translating gives CASSRGLSSYEQYF.

This clone was seen only once. J is TRBJ1-1 and V is TRBV11-2; D is possibly TRBD1 (5 bases). Per the germline V gene, CDR1 is SGHAT and CDR2 is FQNNGV. This CDR3 is built from 13 residues. V lost 5 bases to trimming and J lost 3 bases, with 10 bases between them. The CDR3 nucleotides are TGTGCCAGCAGCGTTGACAGATACACTGAAGCTTTCTTT. The encoded protein is CASSVDRYTEAFF. The complete variable domain, with remaining parts taken from reference TRBV11-2 and TRBJ1-1, reads EAGVAQSPRYKIIEKRQSVAFWCNPISGHATLYWYQQILGQGPKLLIQFQNNGVVDDSQLPKDRFSAERLKGVDSTLKIQPAKLEDSAVYLCASSVDRYTEAFFGQGTRLTVV.

Only one count was recorded for this clone. CDR3 loop: CSASGVGYTF. The CDR3 bases are TGCAGTGCTTCGGGGGTCGGCTACACCTTC. This sequence joins TRBV20-1 and TRBJ1-2; D is possibly TRBD1 (5 bases). V was pared by 5 bases and J by 8 bases, with 9 bases between. This CDR3 contains 10 residues. Germline values: CDR1 DFQATT, CDR2 SNEGSKA (reference sequence).

This clone was seen only once. The chain couples TRBV4-3 to TRBJ2-3; tentatively, D is TRBD2 (6 bases). V gave up 5 bases and J gave up 6 bases, with 15 bases separating them. The germline gives CDR1 LGHNA, CDR2 YSLEER. The CDR3 runs 14 residues. The CDR3, as DNA: TGCGCCAGCAGCTCCCGGGGGAGCGGTGATACGCAGTATTTT. Its translation: CASSSRGSGDTQYF.

This rearrangement joins TRBV9 to TRBJ1-1, with 11 bases fitting TRBD1. Germline trimming cut 3 bases from V and 0 bases from J; bases unmatched to any gene: 4. The CDR3 totals 16 residues. CDR1 and CDR2 (germline): SGDLS, YYNGEE. CDR3 in amino acids: CASSAGTGGMNTEAFF. The CDR3 nucleotides are TGTGCCAGCAGCGCCGGGACAGGGGGTATGAACACTGAAGCTTTCTTT.

V gene TRBV27 combines with J gene TRBJ2-7, with D maybe TRBD2 (5 bases). The ends were cut back, 2 bases at V and 7 bases at J, with 9 bases in the middle. The CDR3 has 12 residues. Germline values: CDR1 MNHEY, CDR2 SMNVEV (reference sequence). The CDR3 region has the DNA TGTGCCAGCAGTTTAGCGGGCAAGGAGCAGTACTTC. Translation gives CASSLAGKEQYF.

The rearrangement uses TRBV30 and TRBJ2-3, with D perhaps matching TRBD2 (6 bases). Trimming pared 2 bases from V and 11 bases from J, leaving 17 bases between. The germline CDR1 and CDR2 sequences are GTSNPN and SVGIG (reference sequence). The CDR3 is 13 amino acids. The CDR3 loop reads CAWSPPGVRRQYF. In DNA form, the CDR3 reads TGTGCCTGGAGTCCGCCGGGGGTCAGGAGGCAGTATTTT.

This sequence joins TRBV28 and TRBJ1-2, with a weak D call TRBD1 (5 bases). Germline CDR1 reads MDHEN; CDR2 reads SYDVKM. Trimming took off 2 bases at V and 7 bases at J, with 17 bases between the two ends. The CDR3 runs to 15 residues. CDR3 sequence reads: CASSLDGAAMAGYTF. The CDR3, as DNA: TGTGCCAGCAGTTTAGATGGGGCGGCTATGGCTGGCTACACCTTC.

This chain links TRBV30 with TRBJ2-6, with D unresolved. This CDR3 is 15 amino acids long. The germline V and J ends were trimmed by 2 bases and 7 bases, with 15 bases remaining between them. Germline V lookup: CDR1 GTSNPN, CDR2 SVGIG (reference sequence). DNA for the CDR3: TGTGCCTGGAGTAACAGCTCCAGTCCAGCCAACGTCCTGACTTTC. This translates into CAWSNSSSPANVLTF.

V and J are TRBV29-1 and TRBJ2-3; possibly TRBD1 for D (6 bases). Looked up from germline, CDR1 is SQVTM and CDR2 is ANQGSEA. The V gene lost 7 bases and the J gene lost 4 bases, with 18 bases spanning the gap. CDR3 size: 14 residues. CDR3 sequence (DNA): TGCAGCGAGTGGGACAAGGGTTCCGCAGATACGCAGTATTTT. Residues: CSEWDKGSADTQYF.

The CDR3 DNA reads TGTGCCAGCAGTCCGGCCGGGACTAGCCGAAGGTATGAGCAGTTCTTC. As protein: CASSPAGTSRRYEQFF. This chain connects TRBV27 to TRBJ2-1, with 9 bases matching TRBD2. The CDR3 totals 16 residues. Germline-derived CDR1 and CDR2 are MNHEY and SMNVEV (reference sequence). Trimming at V came to 5 bases and at J to 8 bases, leaving 13 bases not matched to a gene.

This clone was seen only a few times. The gene calls are TRBV28 and TRBJ2-1, with 7 nucleotides matching TRBD2. CDR1 and CDR2 from the germline V gene are MDHEN and SYDVKM. V lost 5 bases, J lost 4 bases, and 8 bases stayed unmatched. This CDR3 region has 15 residues. The CDR3 sequence: CASSPLSGGYNEQFF. DNA of the CDR3: TGTGCCAGCAGTCCCCTTTCCGGGGGGTACAATGAGCAGTTCTTC. The variable domain in full, completed from reference TRBV28 and TRBJ2-1, reads DVKVTQSSRYLVKRTGEKVFLECVQDMDHENMFWYRQDPGLGLRLIYFSYDVKMKEKGDIPEGYSVSREKKERFSLILESASTNQTSMYLCASSPLSGGYNEQFFGPGTRLTVL.